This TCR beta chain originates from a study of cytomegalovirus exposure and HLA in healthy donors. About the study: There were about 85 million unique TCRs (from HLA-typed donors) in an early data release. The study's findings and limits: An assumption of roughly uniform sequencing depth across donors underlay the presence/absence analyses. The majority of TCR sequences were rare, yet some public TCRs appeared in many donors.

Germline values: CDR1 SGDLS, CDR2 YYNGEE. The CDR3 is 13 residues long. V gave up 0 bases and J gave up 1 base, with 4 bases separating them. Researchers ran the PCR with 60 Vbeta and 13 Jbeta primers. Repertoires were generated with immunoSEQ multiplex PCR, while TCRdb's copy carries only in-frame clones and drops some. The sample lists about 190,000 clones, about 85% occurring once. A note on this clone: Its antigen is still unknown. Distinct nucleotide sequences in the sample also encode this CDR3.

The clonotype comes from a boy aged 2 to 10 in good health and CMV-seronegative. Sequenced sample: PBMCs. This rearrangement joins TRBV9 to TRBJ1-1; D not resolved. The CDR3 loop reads CASSVDRNTEAFF. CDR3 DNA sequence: TGTGCCAGCAGCGTAGACAGGAACACTGAAGCTTTCTTT.